Each of the 8 T cell receptor beta chains below was sequenced from the same sample in a study of blood T cell repertoires in COVID-19. Only in-frame clones appear in the TCRdb table, and some are missing; sequencing was by immunoSEQ multiplex PCR. The sample lists roughly 220,000 clones; 70% to 85% were seen once. The sequenced sample consisted of PBMCs or T cells enriched from blood (not recorded which). All receptors come from a man in his forties who had recovered from COVID-19.

The gene calls are TRBV7-8 and TRBJ2-2; 7 nucleotides agree with TRBD1. The V gene's germline CDR1 is SGHVS and CDR2 FQNEAQ. J lost 0 bases, V lost 1 base, and 2 bases had no gene match. This CDR3 region has 16 residues. The CDR3 sequence is CASSLVGGPNTGELFF. In DNA form, the CDR3 reads TGTGCCAGCAGCTTAGTAGGGGGCCCGAACACCGGGGAGCTGTTTTTT.

The chain carries TRBV5-1 and TRBJ1-5, with D hard to call. Germline CDR1 reads SGHRS; CDR2 reads YFSETQ. V lost 0 bases and J lost 7, with 14 bases in between. The CDR3 totals 15 residues. CDR3 residues: CASSLDSPEGQPQHF. For the CDR3, the DNA is TGCGCCAGCAGCTTGGACAGCCCGGAGGGCCAGCCCCAGCATTTT.

The gene calls are TRBV2 and TRBJ1-6; TRBD1 agrees at 9 bases. Per the germline V gene, CDR1 is SNHLY and CDR2 is FYNNEI. CDR3 length: 17 residues. V shed 7 bases and J 7 bases; nucleotides not matched to a gene: 14. CDR3 sequence (DNA): TGTGCCAGCATAGGCCCTAGGACAGGGGCTCCGAATTCACCCCTCCACTTT. This encodes CASIGPRTGAPNSPLHF.

V gene TRBV2 combines with J gene TRBJ2-3; TRBD1 is a possible D gene (6 bases). The V end was cut by 1 base, the J end by 5 bases, with 10 bases between. The CDR3 covers 14 residues. Germline V gene lookup returns CDR1 SNHLY and CDR2 FYNNEI. This CDR3 reads CASSEDRAGDTQYF. CDR3 nucleotide sequence: TGTGCCAGCAGTGAAGACAGGGCGGGAGATACGCAGTATTTT.

This chain links TRBV30 with TRBJ1-5, with a weak D call TRBD1 (5 bases). CDR1 GTSNPN and CDR2 SVGIG come from the germline V gene (reference sequence). The CDR3 has 13 amino acids. The germline V and J ends were trimmed by 2 bases and 3 bases, with 8 bases remaining between them. The DNA of the CDR3 is TGTGCCTGGAGTTCAGGGAACAATCAGCCCCAGCATTTT. Translation: CAWSSGNNQPQHF. Complete variable domain (other parts from reference TRBV30 and TRBJ1-5): SQTIHQWPATLVQPVGSPLSLECTVEGTSNPNLYWYRQAAGRGLQLLFYSVGIGQISSEVPQNLSASRPQDRQFILSSKKLLLSDSGFYLCAWSSGNNQPQHFGDGTRLSIL.

This clone was counted between two and nine times. The rearrangement uses TRBV12-3 or TRBV12-4 and TRBJ2-7; no clear D gene. This CDR3 is built from 13 residues. Between the trimmed V and J ends, which lost 3 bases and 6 bases, there was a span of 12 bases. The CDR3 sequence: CASSFNTFGEQYF. The CDR3 nucleotides read TGTGCCAGCAGTTTCAATACCTTCGGCGAGCAGTACTTC.

In its sample, this clone was seen a few times. This chain uses TRBV28 with TRBJ1-5, with a tentative D call TRBD1 (6 bases). V dropped 6 bases and J dropped 7 bases, with 25 bases sitting between them. The germline CDR1 and CDR2 sequences are MDHEN and SYDVKM. This CDR3 is built from 17 residues. The CDR3 region is CASSLNTGTSLGQPQHF. For the CDR3, the DNA is TGTGCCAGCAGCTTAAACACTGGGACATCCCTGGGGCAGCCCCAGCATTTT.

The chain recombines TRBV5-6 with TRBJ2-7, with D possibly TRBD2 on 5 matching bases. The germline V gene encodes CDR1 SGHDT and CDR2 YYEEEE. The CDR3 is made up of 14 amino acids. Between the trimmed V and J ends, which lost 4 bases and 3 bases, there was a span of 14 bases. CDR3 amino acids: CASSGGLDDYEQYF. The CDR3 coding sequence is TGTGCCAGCAGCGGTGGACTGGATGACTACGAGCAGTACTTC.